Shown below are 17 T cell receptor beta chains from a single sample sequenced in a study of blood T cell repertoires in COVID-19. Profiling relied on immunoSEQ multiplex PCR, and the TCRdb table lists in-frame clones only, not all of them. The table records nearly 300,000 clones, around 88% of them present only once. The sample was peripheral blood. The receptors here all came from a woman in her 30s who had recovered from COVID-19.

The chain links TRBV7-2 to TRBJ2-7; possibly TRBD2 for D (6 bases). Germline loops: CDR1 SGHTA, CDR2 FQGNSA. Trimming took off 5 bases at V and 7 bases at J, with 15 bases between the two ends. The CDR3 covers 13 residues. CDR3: CASSPWTNWEQYF. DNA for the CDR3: TGTGCCAGCAGCCCGTGGACTAACTGGGAGCAGTACTTC.

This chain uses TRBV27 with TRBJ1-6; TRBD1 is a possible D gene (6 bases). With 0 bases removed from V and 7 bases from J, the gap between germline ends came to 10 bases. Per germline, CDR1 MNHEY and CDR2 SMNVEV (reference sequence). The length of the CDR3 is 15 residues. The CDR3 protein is CASSLSPGVNSPLHF. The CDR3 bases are TGTGCCAGCAGTTTATCACCAGGGGTGAATTCACCCCTCCACTTT.

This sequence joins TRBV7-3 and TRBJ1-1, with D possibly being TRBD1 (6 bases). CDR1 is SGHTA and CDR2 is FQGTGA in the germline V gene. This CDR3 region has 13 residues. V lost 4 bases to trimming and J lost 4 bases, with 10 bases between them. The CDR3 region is CASSSIGGTEAFF. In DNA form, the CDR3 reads TGTGCCAGCAGCTCAATAGGGGGCACTGAAGCTTTCTTT. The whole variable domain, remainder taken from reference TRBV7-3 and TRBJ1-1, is GAGVSQTPSNKVTEKGKYVELRCDPISGHTALYWYRQSLGQGPEFLIYFQGTGAADDSGLPNDRFFAVRPEGSVSTLKIQRTERGDSAVYLCASSSIGGTEAFFGQGTRLTVV.

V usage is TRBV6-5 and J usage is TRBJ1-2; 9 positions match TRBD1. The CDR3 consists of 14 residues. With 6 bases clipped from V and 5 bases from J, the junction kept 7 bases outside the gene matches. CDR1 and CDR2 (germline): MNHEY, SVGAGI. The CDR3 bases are TGTGCCAGCAGCAAACCTGGACAGGGGTATGGCTACACCTTC. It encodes CASSKPGQGYGYTF.

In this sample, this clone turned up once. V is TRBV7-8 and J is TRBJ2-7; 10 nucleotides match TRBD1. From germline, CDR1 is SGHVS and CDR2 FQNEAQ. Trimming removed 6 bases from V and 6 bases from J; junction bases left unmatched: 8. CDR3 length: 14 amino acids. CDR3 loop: CASRRDRGFFEQYF. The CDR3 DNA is TGTGCCAGCAGGAGGGACAGGGGATTTTTCGAGCAGTACTTC. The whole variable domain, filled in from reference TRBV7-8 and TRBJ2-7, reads GAGVSQSPRYKVAKRGQDVALRCDPISGHVSLFWYQQALGQGPEFLTYFQNEAQLDKSGLPSDRFFAERPEGSVSTLKIQRTQQEDSAVYLCASRRDRGFFEQYFGPGTRLTVT.

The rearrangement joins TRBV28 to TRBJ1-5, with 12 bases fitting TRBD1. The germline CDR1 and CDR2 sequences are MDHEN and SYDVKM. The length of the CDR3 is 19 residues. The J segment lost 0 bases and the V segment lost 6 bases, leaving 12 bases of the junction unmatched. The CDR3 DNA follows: TGTGCCAGCAGCCAAGGAGGGACAGGGGGCCACCTTAGCAATCAGCCCCAGCATTTT. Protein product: CASSQGGTGGHLSNQPQHF.

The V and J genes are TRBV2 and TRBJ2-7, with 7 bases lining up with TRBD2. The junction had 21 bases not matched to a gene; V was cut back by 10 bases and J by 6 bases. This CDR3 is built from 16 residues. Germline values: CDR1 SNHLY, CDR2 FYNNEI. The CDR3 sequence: CATEPVLAEVRGEQYF. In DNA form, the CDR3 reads TGTGCCACCGAACCGGTTCTAGCGGAGGTGAGGGGCGAGCAGTACTTC.

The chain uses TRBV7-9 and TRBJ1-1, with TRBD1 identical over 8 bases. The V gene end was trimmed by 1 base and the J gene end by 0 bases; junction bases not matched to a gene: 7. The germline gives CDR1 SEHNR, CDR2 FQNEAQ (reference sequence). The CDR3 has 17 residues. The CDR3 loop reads CASSLGGQDRVNTEAFF. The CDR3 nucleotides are TGTGCCAGCAGCTTAGGTGGTCAGGACAGGGTGAACACTGAAGCTTTCTTT.

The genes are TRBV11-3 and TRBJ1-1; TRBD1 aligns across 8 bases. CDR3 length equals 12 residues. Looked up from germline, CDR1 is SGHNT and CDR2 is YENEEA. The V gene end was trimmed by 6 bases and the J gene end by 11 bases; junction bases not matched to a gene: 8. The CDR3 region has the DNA TGTGCCAGCAGAGGACAGGGATGTGAGGCTTTCTTT. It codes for CASRGQGCEAFF.

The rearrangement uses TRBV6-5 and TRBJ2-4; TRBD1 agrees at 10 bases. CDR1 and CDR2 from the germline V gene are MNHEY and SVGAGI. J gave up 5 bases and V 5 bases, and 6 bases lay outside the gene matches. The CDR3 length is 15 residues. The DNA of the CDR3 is TGTGCCAGCAGTCGTGACAGGGGGCTGGAAAACATTCAGTACTTC. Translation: CASSRDRGLENIQYF.

The CDR3 spells CASSPDRTNQPQHF. As DNA, the CDR3 is TGTGCCAGCTCACCCGACAGGACAAATCAGCCCCAGCATTTT. The genes are TRBV18 and TRBJ1-5, with D possibly being TRBD1 (6 bases). V lost 3 bases to trimming and J lost 4 bases, with 10 bases between them. Germline V gene sequence: CDR1 KGHSH, CDR2 LQKENI. CDR3 size: 14 residues.

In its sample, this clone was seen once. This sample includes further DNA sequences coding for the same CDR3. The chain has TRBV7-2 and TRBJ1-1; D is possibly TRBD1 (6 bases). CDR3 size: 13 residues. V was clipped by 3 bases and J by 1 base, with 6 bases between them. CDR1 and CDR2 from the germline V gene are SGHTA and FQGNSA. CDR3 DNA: TGTGCCAGCAGCTTGGGACAGAACACTGAAGCTTTCTTT. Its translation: CASSLGQNTEAFF.

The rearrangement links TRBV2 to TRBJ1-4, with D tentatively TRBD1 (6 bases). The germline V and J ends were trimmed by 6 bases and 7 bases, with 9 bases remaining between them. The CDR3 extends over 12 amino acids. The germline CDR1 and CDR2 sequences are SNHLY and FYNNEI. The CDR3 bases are TGTGCCAGCAGCTACAGGGCTGAAAAACTGTTTTTT. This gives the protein CASSYRAEKLFF.

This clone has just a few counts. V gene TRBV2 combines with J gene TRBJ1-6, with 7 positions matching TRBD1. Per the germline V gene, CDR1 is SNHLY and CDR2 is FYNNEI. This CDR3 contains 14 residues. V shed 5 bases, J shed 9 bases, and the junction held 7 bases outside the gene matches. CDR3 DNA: TGTGCCAGCAGTAAGGGACAGTGGGGTTCACCCCTCCACTTT. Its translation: CASSKGQWGSPLHF.

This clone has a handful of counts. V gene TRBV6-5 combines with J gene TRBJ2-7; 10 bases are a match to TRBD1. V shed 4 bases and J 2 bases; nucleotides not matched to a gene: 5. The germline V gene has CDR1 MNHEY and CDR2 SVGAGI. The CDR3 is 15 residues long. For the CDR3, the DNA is TGTGCCAGCAGTTTATCCGGGACAGGGGCCTACGAGCAGTACTTC. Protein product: CASSLSGTGAYEQYF.

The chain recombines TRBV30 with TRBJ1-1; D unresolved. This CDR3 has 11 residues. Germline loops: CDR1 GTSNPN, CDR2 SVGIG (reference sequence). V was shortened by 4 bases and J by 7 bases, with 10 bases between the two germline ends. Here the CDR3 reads CAWTPPGEAFF. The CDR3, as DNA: TGTGCCTGGACTCCCCCGGGTGAAGCTTTCTTT.

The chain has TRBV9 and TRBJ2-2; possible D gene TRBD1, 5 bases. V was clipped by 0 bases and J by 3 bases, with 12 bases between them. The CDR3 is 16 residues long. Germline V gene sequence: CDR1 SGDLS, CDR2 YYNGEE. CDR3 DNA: TGTGCCAGCAGCGTAGGGGCAGGGCGAGACACCGGGGAGCTGTTTTTT. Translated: CASSVGAGRDTGELFF.